This paragraph covers one T cell receptor (beta chain) sequence. The antigen remains unidentified. TCRdb used MiXCR to reprocess the reads, holding one entry per CDR3 protein. The sample carries hundreds of thousands of distinct CDR3 sequences, 30% to 35% recorded once. This sample is drawn from a study of T cell repertoires in cytomegalovirus infection. Study findings and constraints: The response measured ex vivo was dominated by TCR beta clonotypes (HLA-C-restricted and CMV-specific).

V was pared by 5 bases and J by 1 base, with 7 bases of the junction left unmatched. The CDR3 covers 15 residues. The V gene's germline CDR1 is SGHAT and CDR2 FQNNGV. The genes are TRBV11-2 and TRBJ1-1; 7 bases match TRBD1. The TCR sequence derives from a human donor in good health (CMV status not recorded). Some clones in this sample may be carry-over from other donors' samples. The sequences come from cultured PBMCs, collected from culture after CMV antigen stimulation. CDR3 in amino acids: CASSVNRGSNTEAFF. DNA of the CDR3: TGTGCCAGCAGCGTGAACAGGGGTTCGAACACTGAAGCTTTCTTT.